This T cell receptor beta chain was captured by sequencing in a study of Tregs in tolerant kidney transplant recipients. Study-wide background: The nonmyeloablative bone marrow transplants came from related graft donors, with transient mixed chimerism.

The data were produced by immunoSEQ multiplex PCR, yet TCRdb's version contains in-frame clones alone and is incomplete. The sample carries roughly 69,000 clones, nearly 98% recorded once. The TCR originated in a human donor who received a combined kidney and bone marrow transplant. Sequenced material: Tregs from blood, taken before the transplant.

In nucleotides, the CDR3 is TGTGCCAGTAGTCCGACCCGTCCCGGGACAGGGGTAACCTACGAGCAGTACTTC. Encoded protein: CASSPTRPGTGVTYEQYF. The chain couples TRBV19 to TRBJ2-7; 10 nucleotides agree with TRBD1. V lost 5 bases and J lost 2; bases outside the gene matches: 15. Germline CDR1 is LNHDA and CDR2 is SQIVND (reference sequence). There are 18 residues in the CDR3.